The clone carrying this T cell receptor beta chain occurred a few times. Its specificity is not known. These data originate in a study of Graves' ophthalmopathy and Graves' hyperthyroidism. Study findings and constraints: Most expanded clonotypes in thyroid above 0.001 frequency also showed up in blood.

From RNA, the CDR3 regions of TCR beta chains were amplified and sequenced. RT-PCR was first run with HTBI primers, then multiplex PCR in a second round. TCRdb used MiXCR to reprocess the multiplex PCR reads, holding one entry per CDR3 protein. The sample shows 650,000 to 900,000 distinct CDR3 sequences, 40% of them seen only once. The sequence was collected from an adult man with Graves' ophthalmopathy. Source material: peripheral blood.

The CDR3 DNA follows: TGCAGCTACGCGGACAGTGACACCGGGGAGCTGTTTTTT. Protein product: CSYADSDTGELFF. The genes are TRBV29-1 and TRBJ2-2; a possible D gene is TRBD1 (6 bases). V dropped 8 bases and J dropped 3 bases, with 13 bases sitting between them. From germline, CDR1 is SQVTM and CDR2 ANQGSEA. The CDR3 has 13 residues.